These 11 T cell receptor beta chains share one sample of origin, sequenced in a study of lymphopenia after photon versus proton radiotherapy (dated by TCRdb to the late 2010s). Library generation was performed with the immunoSEQ multiplex PCR assay. TCRdb took this table from immuneACCESS and kept in-frame rearrangements with V and J called. Such tables lack part of the clones; where checked against another copy, unresolved V genes explain under half of the gap, and the rest is unexplained. The sample yields some 38,000 clones; about 94% were counted once. The biggest ten clones account for 13% to 15% of the sample. This sample comprised peripheral blood, obtained from a patient treated with photon-based radiotherapy. These receptors were collected from a man in his 60s with cholangiocarcinoma.

CDR3 amino acids: CASSQEGLDYNEQFF. In DNA form, the CDR3 reads TGTGCCAGCAGCCAAGAAGGACTAGACTACAATGAGCAGTTCTTC. The chain recombines TRBV14 with TRBJ2-1; 7 bases match TRBD2. The germline V gene encodes CDR1 SGHDN and CDR2 FVKESK. This CDR3 has 15 amino acids. Losses at the gene ends were 0 bases for V and 3 bases for J; bases not matched to a gene: 2. Full variable domain (remainder filled in from reference TRBV14 and TRBJ2-1): EAGVTQFPSHSVIEKGQTVTLRCDPISGHDNLYWYRRVMGKEIKFLLHFVKESKQDESGMPNNRFLAERTGGTYSTLKVQPAELEDSGVYFCASSQEGLDYNEQFFGPGTRLTVL.

The chain links TRBV6-1 to TRBJ2-7; D not certain. V gave up 4 bases and J gave up 1 base, with 20 bases separating them. The CDR3 covers 17 residues. Per germline, CDR1 MNHNS and CDR2 SASEGT. As DNA, the CDR3 is TGTGCCAGCAGTGGAGTAGAGGCCCCCCCTTTTTCCTACGAGCAGTACTTC. It encodes CASSGVEAPPFSYEQYF.

The genes are TRBV28 and TRBJ2-7; possible D gene TRBD2, 5 bases. Trimming stripped 6 bases from V and 3 bases from J, with 9 bases between. From germline, CDR1 is MDHEN and CDR2 SYDVKM. The CDR3 runs 12 residues. The CDR3 coding sequence is TGTGCCAGCAGAGGACTCTTCTACGAGCAGTACTTC. Protein sequence: CASRGLFYEQYF.

The CDR3 region has the DNA TGTGCCAGCACAGGGGGGTCGGGCGAGCAGTACTTC. The encoded protein is CASTGGSGEQYF. The chain carries TRBV4-2 and TRBJ2-7; D may be TRBD1 (7 bases). The V end was cut by 7 bases, the J end by 6 bases, with 13 bases between. CDR1 LGHNA and CDR2 YNFKEQ come from the germline V gene. This CDR3 is 12 amino acids long.

The rearrangement uses TRBV5-1 and TRBJ2-3, with a weak D call TRBD2 (6 bases). Germline V CDR1 and CDR2: SGHRS, YFSETQ. This CDR3 contains 15 residues. V lost 6 bases and J lost 0, with 14 bases in between. The CDR3 DNA reads TGCGCCAGCAAGCTTCGGGGGTATAGCACAGATACGCAGTATTTT. Translated, it gives CASKLRGYSTDTQYF.

The rearrangement uses TRBV11-1 and TRBJ1-1, with D perhaps TRBD1 (6 bases). V lost 5 bases and J 1 base, leaving 17 bases between the germline ends. Germline V gives CDR1 SGHAT, CDR2 FQDESV (reference sequence). This CDR3 comprises 16 residues. The CDR3 region is CASSPGLGQSNTEAFF. CDR3 DNA sequence: TGTGCCAGCAGCCCAGGACTAGGACAGTCGAACACTGAAGCTTTCTTT.

The chain combines TRBV6-1 with TRBJ1-5; maybe TRBD1 (5 bases). Per germline, CDR1 MNHNS and CDR2 SASEGT. The CDR3 spans 13 residues. The ends were cut back, 7 bases at V and 10 bases at J, with 17 bases in the middle. This CDR3 reads CASTGTGGNPQHF. The CDR3 bases are TGTGCCAGCACCGGGACGGGGGGAAACCCCCAGCATTTT.

This chain connects TRBV18 to TRBJ2-1; TRBD1 aligns across 7 bases. The germline gives CDR1 KGHSH, CDR2 LQKENI. CDR3 length: 16 residues. The trim removed 3 bases at V and 4 bases at J, leaving 9 bases unmatched. CDR3 DNA: TGTGCCAGCTCACCTAACAGGGGCACGATATACAATGAGCAGTTCTTC. Protein sequence: CASSPNRGTIYNEQFF.

V and J are TRBV5-1 and TRBJ2-2, with no clear D. Germline V gene data show CDR1 as SGHRS and CDR2 as YFSETQ. The CDR3 has 13 residues. Trimming removed 7 bases at V and 3 bases at J, with 10 bases between. This chain's CDR3 is CASQASYTGELFF. CDR3 nucleotide sequence: TGCGCCAGCCAAGCTAGTTACACCGGGGAGCTGTTTTTT.

This clone came up a few times. J is TRBJ2-7 and V is TRBV6-5; a possible D gene is TRBD2 (6 bases). This CDR3 spans 14 amino acids. Germline CDR1 reads MNHEY; CDR2 reads SVGAGI. V lost 6 bases to trimming and J lost 2 bases, with 14 bases between them. The CDR3 DNA is TGTGCCAGCAGCCCATGGAGGGGCCCCTACGAGCAGTACTTC. Translated: CASSPWRGPYEQYF.

The CDR3 bases are TGTGCCAGCCAAAGGCCGGGACAGATAAACACTGAAGCTTTCTTT. Translated: CASQRPGQINTEAFF. The rearrangement uses TRBV6-5 and TRBJ1-1; 7 bases line up with TRBD1. Germline V lookup: CDR1 MNHEY, CDR2 SVGAGI. The CDR3 spans 15 residues. The trim removed 8 bases at V and 2 bases at J, leaving 11 bases unmatched.